This T cell receptor beta chain was found in a study of shared clonotypes between healthy human individuals. Study-wide results and caveats: Among donors, sharing of clonotypes was expected to be affected by sequencing depth. Investigators collected only blood, and repertoires in tissues likely differ.

As regards this clone: Its antigen is unknown.

Original analysis: Junction-only sequences without quality scores were provided by ImmunoSEQ, so filtering was different. Repertoires were generated with immunoSEQ multiplex PCR, while TCRdb's copy carries only in-frame clones and drops some. V and J calls and clone size are those listed in that table; D and trimming were worked out from the DNA. Among roughly 500,000 clones listed, approximately 82% were seen once. Germline CDR1 reads SGHTA; CDR2 reads FQGNSA. The CDR3 covers 15 residues. V was clipped by 1 base and J by 2 bases, with 8 bases between them. Healthy and HIV-negative, the adult donors had no recent acute infections or vaccinations.

Sequencing input: PBMCs. The genes are TRBV7-2 and TRBJ1-4, with D unresolved. The TCR originated in a woman between 40 and 50 years old in good health. Some clones in this sample may be carry-over from other donors' samples. The DNA of the CDR3 is TGTGCCAGCAGCTTAGATGAGGGCACTAATGAAAAACTGTTTTTT. Its protein product is CASSLDEGTNEKLFF.